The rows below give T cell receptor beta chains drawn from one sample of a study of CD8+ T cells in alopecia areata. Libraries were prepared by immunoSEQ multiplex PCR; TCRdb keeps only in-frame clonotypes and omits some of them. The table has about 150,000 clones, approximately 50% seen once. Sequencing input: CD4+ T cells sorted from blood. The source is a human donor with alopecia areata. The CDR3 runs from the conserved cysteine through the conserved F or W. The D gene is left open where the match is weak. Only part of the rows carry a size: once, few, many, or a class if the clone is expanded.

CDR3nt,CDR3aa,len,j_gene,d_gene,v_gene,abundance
TGCGCCAGCAGCTCAGGGGGCAATGAGCAGTTCTTC,CASSSGGNEQFF,12,TRBJ2-1,TRBD1,TRBV5-1,NA
TGCAGCGTTGGCGAAGGACGTCAGCCCCAGCATTTT,CSVGEGRQPQHF,12,TRBJ1-5,NA,TRBV29-1,NA
TGTGCCAGTAGTCTTCTCCAACCCTCTGGGGCCAACGTCCTGACTTTC,CASSLLQPSGANVLTF,16,TRBJ2-6,NA,TRBV19,NA
TGCAGCGCCGACGGGGGGAACTATGGCTACACCTTC,CSADGGNYGYTF,12,TRBJ1-2,NA,TRBV29-1,once
TGTGCCTGGAGCGAGACAGGGGCCTATGGCTACACCTTC,CAWSETGAYGYTF,13,TRBJ1-2,TRBD1,TRBV30,once
TGCAGCGTTAGGCAATGGGTCGCACGAGACTATGGCTACACCTTC,CSVRQWVARDYGYTF,15,TRBJ1-2,NA,TRBV29-1,few
TGCAGCGTCCCCCCCTGGAAGGGGCGGGACAATGAGCAGTTCTTC,CSVPPWKGRDNEQFF,15,TRBJ2-1,NA,TRBV29-1,NA
TGCGCCAGCAGGAGCGGGAGAGAGGCAGATACGCAGTATTTT,CASRSGREADTQYF,14,TRBJ2-3,TRBD2,TRBV5-1,NA
TGTGCCAGCTCTTTGGGACACCCCTACGAGCAGTACTTC,CASSLGHPYEQYF,13,TRBJ2-7,NA,TRBV18,NA
TGTGCCAGCAGCTTAGGGACTAGGGGCAATCAGCCCCAGCATTTT,CASSLGTRGNQPQHF,15,TRBJ1-5,NA,TRBV7-2,NA
TGCAGCGTTGAAGCTCGACAGGGATACGAGCAGTACTTC,CSVEARQGYEQYF,13,TRBJ2-7,TRBD1,TRBV29-1,NA
TGCAGCGTTGGACGGCCACATGAGCAGTTCTTC,CSVGRPHEQFF,11,TRBJ2-1,NA,TRBV29-1,few
TGCAGCGTTTCCTGGACAGGGGGCAACGAGCAGTACTTC,CSVSWTGGNEQYF,13,TRBJ2-7,TRBD1,TRBV29-1,NA
TGTGCCAGCAGCAGCTCAGGGGGCTGGGCCGCTTTCTTT,CASSSSGGWAAFF,13,TRBJ1-1,TRBD1,TRBV7-9,few
TGTGCCAGCAGCGGGACTAGCGGGAGCTCCTACAATGAGCAGTTCTTC,CASSGTSGSSYNEQFF,16,TRBJ2-1,TRBD2,TRBV5-6,once